Each of the 15 T cell receptor beta chains below was sequenced from the same sample in a study of T cell repertoires in cytomegalovirus infection. The antigens these receptors bind are not known. Using its own MiXCR run on the reads, TCRdb lists one record per CDR3 protein. The sample lists about 480,000 distinct CDR3 sequences; roughly 34% were seen once. The material sequenced was cultured PBMCs, taken from culture after CMV antigen stimulation. The receptor set was obtained from a human donor in good health (CMV status not recorded). Some clones in this sample may be carry-over from other donors' samples.

V is TRBV11-3 and J is TRBJ2-3, with a possible D match to TRBD2 (5 bases). The length of the CDR3 is 14 residues. Deletions cut 4 bases from V and 2 bases from J, with 10 bases between. Germline values: CDR1 SGHNT, CDR2 YENEEA. The CDR3 loop is CASSSQRLTDTQYF. In DNA form, the CDR3 reads TGTGCCAGCAGCTCGCAGCGGCTCACAGATACGCAGTATTTT.

This chain uses TRBV6-2 or TRBV6-3 with TRBJ2-1; D tentatively fits TRBD1 or TRBD2 (5 bases each). This CDR3 region has 16 residues. Germline CDR1 MNHEY, CDR2 SVGEGT. V was cut by 3 bases and J by 9 bases, with 21 bases left in between. This chain's CDR3 is CASSYRGPPYEGEQFF. The CDR3 coding sequence is TGTGCCAGCAGTTATCGGGGCCCCCCTTATGAGGGTGAGCAGTTCTTC.

The chain joins TRBV12-5 to TRBJ2-3, with no clear D. The V gene's germline CDR1 is LGHNT and CDR2 FRNRAP. V shed 3 bases and J shed 2 bases, with 15 bases lying between them. This CDR3 comprises 16 residues. The CDR3, as DNA: TGTGCTAGTGGTTTTGCCTCGACGACCTACACAGATACGCAGTATTTT. Amino acid sequence: CASGFASTTYTDTQYF.

This clonotype showed up many times. The rearrangement joins TRBV27 to TRBJ2-7; 12 positions agree with TRBD2. CDR1 is MNHEY, CDR2 SMNVEV, per germline (reference sequence). With 2 bases clipped from V and 5 bases from J, the junction kept 7 bases outside the gene matches. The CDR3 contains 16 residues. The CDR3 spells CASSLVSSGRAHEQYF. The CDR3 DNA reads TGTGCCAGCAGTTTAGTATCTAGCGGGAGGGCGCACGAGCAGTACTTC.

A word on this clonotype: This may be a read error: a much more frequent sequence differs by one nucleotide. The CDR3 reads CASATTSFFQHGSSYEQYF. As DNA, the CDR3 is TGTGCCAGCGCCACTACCTCCTTCTTCCAACACGGCAGCTCCTACGAGCAGTACTTC. The chain uses TRBV7-2 and TRBJ2-7; D remains unclear. The CDR3 contains 19 residues. V lost 8 bases and J lost 0, with 29 bases in between. The germline V gene has CDR1 SGHTA and CDR2 FQGNSA. Full variable domain (rest looked up from reference TRBV7-2 and TRBJ2-7): GAGVSQSPSNKVTEKGKDVELRCDPISGHTALYWYRQSLGQGLEFLIYFQGNSAPDKSGLPSDRFSAERTGGSVSTLTIQRTQQEDSAVYLCASATTSFFQHGSSYEQYFGPGTRLTVT.

This clonotype has a handful of counts. The chain couples TRBV7-8 to TRBJ2-1, with D tentatively TRBD1 (6 bases). Trimming removed 5 bases at V and 2 bases at J, with 13 bases between. Germline-derived CDR1 and CDR2 are SGHVS and FQNEAQ. The CDR3 is made up of 15 amino acids. This chain's CDR3 is CASSLKQGPYNEQFF. The CDR3 DNA is TGTGCCAGCAGCCTAAAACAGGGTCCCTACAATGAGCAGTTCTTC.

Only a few counts were recorded for this clonotype. This CDR3 reads CASSPFAGDNEQFF. The CDR3 bases are TGTGCCAGCAGCCCGTTTGCGGGGGACAATGAGCAGTTCTTC. The gene calls are TRBV11-3 and TRBJ2-1; 7 bases fit TRBD2. V lost 5 bases and J lost 5; bases outside the gene matches: 6. Looked up from germline, CDR1 is SGHNT and CDR2 is YENEEA. The CDR3 is 14 residues long.

In nucleotides, the CDR3 is TGTGCTAGTGGTTCAGCCTCAGGGGACTATGGCTACACCTTC. Encoded protein: CASGSASGDYGYTF. The V call is TRBV12-5, the J call TRBJ1-2; TRBD1 might be the D (6 bases). CDR1 is LGHNT and CDR2 is FRNRAP in the germline V gene. V lost 4 bases, J lost 3 bases, and 12 bases lay in between. The CDR3 is 14 amino acids.

This clonotype was seen more than once but under ten times. J is TRBJ2-3 and V is TRBV6-2 or TRBV6-3; TRBD2 agrees at 9 bases. Trimming at V came to 2 bases and at J to 6 bases, leaving 3 bases not matched to a gene. Germline V gene lookup returns CDR1 MNHEY and CDR2 SVGEGT. This CDR3 has 14 residues. DNA for the CDR3: TGTGCCAGCAGTTACGGCGGGAGGGCCGATACGCAGTATTTT. This translates into CASSYGGRADTQYF.

V is TRBV6-2 or TRBV6-3 and J is TRBJ2-7, with D hard to call. This CDR3 contains 12 residues. The germline gives CDR1 MNHEY, CDR2 SVGEGT. V lost 3 bases to trimming and J lost 2 bases, with 5 bases between them. The CDR3 protein is CASSYSAYEQYF. In DNA form, the CDR3 reads TGTGCCAGCAGTTATTCAGCCTACGAGCAGTACTTC.

This clonotype was picked up a small number of times. The V and J genes are TRBV6-2 or TRBV6-3 and TRBJ1-5; D gene uncertain. There are 12 residues in the CDR3. Trimming removed 5 bases at V and 11 bases at J, with 13 bases between. Germline assignment: CDR1 MNHEY and CDR2 SVGEGT. The CDR3 DNA sequence: TGTGCCAGCAGTGAACGAAAGGTGGCCCAGCATTTT. Translating gives CASSERKVAQHF.

The chain has TRBV7-6 and TRBJ1-2, with D perhaps TRBD1 (5 bases). Germline V lookup: CDR1 SGHVS, CDR2 FNYEAQ. V lost 7 bases, J lost 10 bases, and 22 bases lay in between. The CDR3 has 14 amino acids. The CDR3 here is CASTPNPAGRDYTF. CDR3 DNA: TGTGCCAGCACCCCAAACCCCGCGGGGCGGGACTACACCTTC.

V gene TRBV28 combines with J gene TRBJ1-2, with no clear D. V was clipped by 3 bases and J by 4 bases, with 9 bases between them. CDR1 is MDHEN and CDR2 is SYDVKM in the germline V gene. The CDR3 extends over 13 amino acids. CDR3: CASSLTRAYGYTF. As DNA, the CDR3 is TGTGCCAGCAGTTTGACTAGGGCCTATGGCTACACCTTC.

The rearrangement joins TRBV27 to TRBJ2-7, with 13 nucleotides matching TRBD2. The CDR3 runs 16 residues. After removal of 4 bases from V and 6 bases from J, the junction contained 9 bases not matched to a gene. Germline V gene data show CDR1 as MNHEY and CDR2 as SMNVEV (reference sequence). DNA of the CDR3: TGTGCCAGCAGTTCTCACGGAGGACTAGCGGGAGTCGAGCAGTACTTC. This codes for CASSSHGGLAGVEQYF.

A few counts support this clonotype. The chain joins TRBV20-1 to TRBJ1-2, with TRBD1 matching over 8 bases. The CDR3 length is 13 residues. Per the germline V gene, CDR1 is DFQATT and CDR2 is SNEGSKA (reference sequence). CDR3 in DNA: TGCAGACCTAGTGGACAGGGTGGTAATGGCTACACCTTC. It is translated as CRPSGQGGNGYTF.